These T cell receptor beta chains were read from a single sample in a study of siplizumab effects on memory and regulatory T cells. Profiled with immunoSEQ multiplex PCR; TCRdb holds only in-frame clones, not every one. The sample lists over 65,000 clones, 93% occurring once. Source material: CD8+ T cells sorted from blood. All receptors derive from a human donor in good health. The CDR3 runs from the conserved cysteine through the conserved F or W. The order of the fields is D gene, V gene, clone size, J gene, CDR3 DNA, CDR3 protein. The D gene is left open where the match is weak. Expanded clones get a size class; other rows say once, few or many, or leave the size out.

d_gene: -; v_gene: TRBV29-1; abundance: -; j_gene: TRBJ1-1; CDR3nt: TGCAGCGACGGAAACACTGAAGCTTTCTTT; CDR3aa: CSDGNTEAFF
d_gene: -; v_gene: TRBV6-1; abundance: -; j_gene: TRBJ1-2; CDR3nt: TGTGCCAGCAGTGACCCTTGGACTGGCTACACCTTC; CDR3aa: CASSDPWTGYTF
d_gene: -; v_gene: TRBV19; abundance: -; j_gene: TRBJ2-7; CDR3nt: TGTGCCAGTAGTAGGACAGCAGAGTACGAGCAGTACTTC; CDR3aa: CASSRTAEYEQYF
d_gene: -; v_gene: TRBV7-2; abundance: -; j_gene: TRBJ1-2; CDR3nt: TGTGCCAGCAGCCCCACAATATTAGGGTATGGCTACACCTTC; CDR3aa: CASSPTILGYGYTF
d_gene: -; v_gene: TRBV11-2; abundance: once; j_gene: TRBJ2-1; CDR3nt: TGTGCCAGCAGGATCAGGAATGAGCAGTTCTTC; CDR3aa: CASRIRNEQFF
d_gene: TRBD2; v_gene: TRBV7-3; abundance: -; j_gene: TRBJ2-7; CDR3nt: TGTGCCAGCAGCTTAGAAGCGGGGAAAACCTACGAGCAGTACTTC; CDR3aa: CASSLEAGKTYEQYF
d_gene: TRBD2; v_gene: TRBV10-2; abundance: -; j_gene: TRBJ2-1; CDR3nt: TGCGCCAGCAGTGAGGGGGGGGTAGCGGGGGGTATAATGTACAATGAGCAGTTCTTC; CDR3aa: CASSEGGVAGGIMYNEQFF
d_gene: TRBD2; v_gene: TRBV23-1; abundance: once; j_gene: TRBJ2-3; CDR3nt: TGCGCCAGCAGTCAACTCTCTAGCGGGGGGGCGTTTATATTAGATACGCAGTATTTT; CDR3aa: CASSQLSSGGAFILDTQYF
d_gene: -; v_gene: TRBV9; abundance: -; j_gene: TRBJ1-3; CDR3nt: TGTGCCAGCAGCGCCCGCCCGGGGGGGACTGGAAACACCATATATTTT; CDR3aa: CASSARPGGTGNTIYF
d_gene: TRBD1; v_gene: TRBV4-2; abundance: -; j_gene: TRBJ2-1; CDR3nt: TGTGCCAGCAGCCAACCCAGGGGACAGGGGGCAGACAATGAGCAGTTCTTC; CDR3aa: CASSQPRGQGADNEQFF
d_gene: -; v_gene: TRBV5-4; abundance: -; j_gene: TRBJ2-7; CDR3nt: TGTGCCAGCAGCTTGTGGCAGGTTGGCGGGGAGCAGTACTTC; CDR3aa: CASSLWQVGGEQYF
d_gene: -; v_gene: TRBV4-1; abundance: -; j_gene: TRBJ1-5; CDR3nt: TGCGCCAGCAGCCAAGGGCAGGGGATTGTAGGGCCCCAGCATTTT; CDR3aa: CASSQGQGIVGPQHF
d_gene: -; v_gene: TRBV11-2; abundance: once; j_gene: TRBJ2-5; CDR3nt: TGTGCCAGCAGCTTAGGGACAGTAGAGACCCAGTACTTC; CDR3aa: CASSLGTVETQYF
d_gene: -; v_gene: TRBV7-2; abundance: -; j_gene: TRBJ2-7; CDR3nt: TGTGCCAGCAGCTTACCTTCCTACGAGCAGTACTTC; CDR3aa: CASSLPSYEQYF
d_gene: TRBD1; v_gene: TRBV7-6; abundance: -; j_gene: TRBJ2-2; CDR3nt: TGTGCCAGCAGCGACGAGGGACAGTTGAACACCGGGGAGCTGTTTTTT; CDR3aa: CASSDEGQLNTGELFF
d_gene: -; v_gene: TRBV4-3; abundance: -; j_gene: TRBJ1-2; CDR3nt: TGCGCCAGCAGCACCAACAGGATTACTAACTATGGCTACACCTTC; CDR3aa: CASSTNRITNYGYTF
d_gene: -; v_gene: TRBV9; abundance: -; j_gene: TRBJ1-1; CDR3nt: TGTGCCAGCAGCGACCCAGGGACGAACACTGAAGCTTTCTTT; CDR3aa: CASSDPGTNTEAFF
d_gene: -; v_gene: TRBV4-1; abundance: once; j_gene: TRBJ1-5; CDR3nt: TGCGCCAGCAGCCAAGATCCAGGGAACAATCAGCCCCAGCATTTT; CDR3aa: CASSQDPGNNQPQHF
d_gene: TRBD2; v_gene: TRBV9; abundance: -; j_gene: TRBJ2-7; CDR3nt: TGTGCCAGCAGCCCCTATAGTGGGGGGACTAGCGGAGACTACGAGCAGTACTTC; CDR3aa: CASSPYSGGTSGDYEQYF
d_gene: -; v_gene: TRBV7-9; abundance: -; j_gene: TRBJ2-1; CDR3nt: TGTGCCAGCAGCTTAAGTCCTAGGCAGTTCTTC; CDR3aa: CASSLSPRQFF
d_gene: TRBD2; v_gene: TRBV6-5; abundance: -; j_gene: TRBJ2-2; CDR3nt: TGTGCCAGCACCGAGACGGGGGGGCCGGCCGGGGAGCTGTTTTTT; CDR3aa: CASTETGGPAGELFF
d_gene: -; v_gene: TRBV7-3; abundance: -; j_gene: TRBJ2-7; CDR3nt: TGTGCCAGCAGCTTAATGGGCGCGGGGGACACCGAGCAGTACTTC; CDR3aa: CASSLMGAGDTEQYF
d_gene: -; v_gene: TRBV29-1; abundance: -; j_gene: TRBJ1-1; CDR3nt: TGCAGCGCCTTCAAGGCGTCAGAAGCTTTCTTT; CDR3aa: CSAFKASEAFF
d_gene: TRBD1; v_gene: TRBV18; abundance: -; j_gene: TRBJ1-2; CDR3nt: TGTGCCAGCTCACCACCGGGACAGGGGGCAAATGGCTACACCTTC; CDR3aa: CASSPPGQGANGYTF
d_gene: -; v_gene: TRBV7-2; abundance: few; j_gene: TRBJ1-3; CDR3nt: TGTGCCAGCACTCCCTTAGGAGGGGGAAACACCATATATTTT; CDR3aa: CASTPLGGGNTIYF
d_gene: TRBD2; v_gene: TRBV4-3; abundance: -; j_gene: TRBJ2-1; CDR3nt: TGCGCCAGCAGCCAAGAGGCCGGGGGGAAAAGCTCCTACAATGAGCAGTTCTTC; CDR3aa: CASSQEAGGKSSYNEQFF
d_gene: -; v_gene: TRBV5-6; abundance: -; j_gene: TRBJ2-3; CDR3nt: TGTGCCAGCAGCTTGAGCGGGAGCACAGATACGCAGTATTTT; CDR3aa: CASSLSGSTDTQYF
d_gene: -; v_gene: TRBV6-1; abundance: -; j_gene: TRBJ1-1; CDR3nt: TGTGCCAGCAGTGAATGGATCAACACTGAAGCTTTCTTT; CDR3aa: CASSEWINTEAFF
d_gene: -; v_gene: TRBV11-2; abundance: -; j_gene: TRBJ2-7; CDR3nt: TGTGCCACCCTTCGGGGGGCCGATTACGAGCAGTACTTC; CDR3aa: CATLRGADYEQYF
d_gene: -; v_gene: TRBV9; abundance: once; j_gene: TRBJ1-6; CDR3nt: TGTGCCAGCAGCGTAGAGAGCTCCTATAATTCACCCCTCCACTTT; CDR3aa: CASSVESSYNSPLHF
d_gene: TRBD2; v_gene: TRBV6-5; abundance: once; j_gene: TRBJ2-7; CDR3nt: TGTGCCAGCAGTCCCGGGACTAGCGAAACCTACGAGCAGTACTTC; CDR3aa: CASSPGTSETYEQYF
d_gene: -; v_gene: TRBV4-1; abundance: -; j_gene: TRBJ2-5; CDR3nt: TGCGCCAGCAGCCCGAGTCCAGGGTGGGAGACCCAGTACTTC; CDR3aa: CASSPSPGWETQYF
d_gene: -; v_gene: TRBV27; abundance: once; j_gene: TRBJ2-7; CDR3nt: TGTGCCAGCAGTTTTGAGCGGAGCTCCTACGAGCAGTACTTC; CDR3aa: CASSFERSSYEQYF
d_gene: TRBD1; v_gene: TRBV6-5; abundance: -; j_gene: TRBJ2-5; CDR3nt: TGTGCCGGCACACGACAGGGCCAAGAGACCCAGTACTTC; CDR3aa: CAGTRQGQETQYF
d_gene: -; v_gene: TRBV19; abundance: -; j_gene: TRBJ2-7; CDR3nt: TGTGCCAGTAGTATTGACGGCTTGGCCTACGAGCAGTACTTC; CDR3aa: CASSIDGLAYEQYF
d_gene: -; v_gene: TRBV27; abundance: -; j_gene: TRBJ1-1; CDR3nt: TGTGCCAGCAGCCCGAGGGGGGGAGGAGTGAACACTGAAGCTTTCTTT; CDR3aa: CASSPRGGGVNTEAFF
d_gene: -; v_gene: TRBV7-3; abundance: once; j_gene: TRBJ1-2; CDR3nt: TGTGCCAGCAGCTCGTCAGGGGTGGATGGCTACACCTTC; CDR3aa: CASSSSGVDGYTF
d_gene: -; v_gene: TRBV5-1; abundance: -; j_gene: TRBJ2-7; CDR3nt: TGCGCCAGCAGCTTGGCGGGGAACGAGCAGTACTTC; CDR3aa: CASSLAGNEQYF
d_gene: -; v_gene: TRBV6-5; abundance: -; j_gene: TRBJ2-5; CDR3nt: TGTGCCAGCAGTTACTCGCGATCGGAGTACCAAGAGACCCAGTACTTC; CDR3aa: CASSYSRSEYQETQYF
d_gene: -; v_gene: TRBV11-1; abundance: -; j_gene: TRBJ2-7; CDR3nt: TGTGCCAGCAGCTGGGGGGAAGTAAACGAGCAGTACTTC; CDR3aa: CASSWGEVNEQYF
d_gene: -; v_gene: TRBV9; abundance: -; j_gene: TRBJ1-1; CDR3nt: TGTGCCAGCAGCGCGGAGACGCAGGGTTTT; CDR3aa: CASSAETQGF
d_gene: -; v_gene: TRBV27; abundance: -; j_gene: TRBJ2-7; CDR3nt: TGTGCCAGCAGTTGGGGGAGCGAGCAGTACTTC; CDR3aa: CASSWGSEQYF
d_gene: -; v_gene: TRBV7-8; abundance: -; j_gene: TRBJ1-4; CDR3nt: TGTGCCAGCAGCTCCTCAGGGGTTAATGAAAAACTGTTTTTT; CDR3aa: CASSSSGVNEKLFF
d_gene: -; v_gene: TRBV7-9; abundance: -; j_gene: TRBJ2-5; CDR3nt: TGTGCCAGCAGCTCGGGACAAGGGGGACAAGAGACCCAGTACTTC; CDR3aa: CASSSGQGGQETQYF
d_gene: -; v_gene: TRBV9; abundance: -; j_gene: TRBJ2-3; CDR3nt: TGTGCCAGCGGCGGTGTGGGGGCCACAGATACGCAGTATTTT; CDR3aa: CASGGVGATDTQYF
d_gene: -; v_gene: TRBV19; abundance: -; j_gene: TRBJ1-1; CDR3nt: TGTGCCAGTAGTATAAACTGGGGGACTGAAGCTTTCTTT; CDR3aa: CASSINWGTEAFF